Detailed here is one T cell receptor (beta chain). Its antigen has not been determined. Base qualities are not at hand, and no much larger clone is one base apart. This sample is part of a study of CD8 T cells in Susac syndrome (dated by TCRdb to about 2019). For the wider study: Among the sequenced Susac syndrome patients, about six had clinically active disease and eight were in clinical remission. At blood withdrawal, Susac syndrome patients were therapy-naive, treated with corticosteroids (with IVIg additionally given to some), or treated with IVIg alone. Whether CD8+ T cell activation and differentiation in Susac syndrome was antigen driven was tested using repertoire sequencing.

Peripheral blood CD8+ and CD4+ T cells from healthy donors, Susac syndrome patients and multiple sclerosis patients were profiled by high-throughput TCR beta sequencing. The Susac syndrome patients fulfilled recently defined diagnostic criteria for either definite or probable disease. Bulk CD8+ and CD4+ T cells were purified magnetically by negative isolation, whereas CD8+ TEMRA cells were enriched by FACS. Blood was collected in EDTA tubes and processed within 24 hours, with PBMCs isolated through density gradient centrifugation. PBMCs destined for TCR sequencing were cryopreserved in liquid nitrogen and later thawed in a 37 °C water bath. The sorted or isolated CD4+, CD8+ and CD8+ TEMRA cells reached a purity of at least 90%. General findings and caveats noted by the study authors: The CD4+ T cell repertoire of patients with Susac syndrome showed no detectable clonal expansion. The number of individuals in the TCR sequencing and HLA analysis was acknowledged as relatively small.

RNA was extracted using the RNeasy kit, and roughly 0.45 to 1 ug of the RNA was reverse transcribed with random hexamers. The immunoSEQ multiplex PCR assay, covering 54 Vbeta and 13 Jbeta segments, was used to amplify TCR beta CDR3 regions. PCR amplification bias was corrected using a synthetic template baseline for primer optimization and computational correction. For the original study's pipeline: Reads were assigned to V, D and J genes according to IMGT and analyzed in immunoSEQ Analyzer, with only productive sequences retained. To calculate clonality, Shannon entropy was normalized by log2 of the number of productive unique sequences and then subtracted from one. For each patient and control, public and private clones were evaluated among the 100 most prevalent clones. A clone was defined as Susac-specific if it was absent from the healthy and MS cohorts, from roughly 990 published viral clones and from other ImmuneACCESS disease sequences. TCRdb ran its own pipeline on the public reads, namely fastp trimming at Q25 and MiXCR clone calling, and kept in-frame beta chains. Each CDR3 protein appears once, grouped with its most common genes and DNA. TCRdb's processing, not the authors', yielded these V and J calls. This sample has roughly 150,000 distinct CDR3 sequences in its table, and around 95% of those were observed once. Jointly, the top ten make up 0.065% to 0.095% of the sample.

V and J lose 7 bases and 0 bases, and a span of 15 bases separates them. The CDR3 measures 14 amino acids from cysteine to phenylalanine. The DNA shown is the 42-base CDR3, in frame from base 1. For CDR1 and CDR2, the germline V gene lists SQVTM and ANQGSEA. This sequence uses TRBV29-1 and TRBJ2-5; the D call is tentative, TRBD1 or TRBD2, as each matches 5 bases. Sequenced sample: CD4+ T cells from PBMCs. The sequence was collected from a human donor with Susac syndrome. The DNA sequence is given as TGCAGCGCAGCCGGGACCGCCTACCAAGAGACCCAGTACTTC. Translated, it gives CSAAGTAYQETQYF.